A selection of T cell receptor beta chains follows, all from one sample in a study of shared clonotypes between healthy human individuals. TCRdb's table, derived via immunoSEQ multiplex PCR, lists solely in-frame clones and lacks some. Of over a million clones in the sample, around 97% were seen once. The sequencing input was naive CD4+ T cells sorted from blood. These receptors were obtained from a man aged 25-45 years in good health. Both conserved end residues are part of each CDR3. A D gene is named only where the DNA matches it firmly. Only part of the rows carry a size: once, few, many, or a class if the clone is expanded.

clone_size,d_call,j_call,v_call,cdr3_nt,cdr3_aa
NA,NA,TRBJ2-7,TRBV5-1,TGCGCCAGCAGTAAGACAGACTACGAGCAGTACTTC,CASSKTDYEQYF
NA,TRBD1,TRBJ2-7,TRBV7-2,TGTGCCAGCAGCTTAGTTGGACAGGGCTCCTACGAGCAGTACTTC,CASSLVGQGSYEQYF
NA,NA,TRBJ2-7,TRBV1,TGCACCAGCAGCCAAGAAAGGGGGGGCGGGAGCTACGAGCAGTACTTC,CTSSQERGGGSYEQYF
NA,NA,TRBJ2-3,TRBV5-4,TGTGCCAGCAGCTACGGGGACTCGAATACGCAGTATTTT,CASSYGDSNTQYF
NA,TRBD2,TRBJ2-7,TRBV18,TGTGCCAGCTCTCTTGGGACTAGCGACCTCTACGAGCAGTACTTC,CASSLGTSDLYEQYF
NA,NA,TRBJ1-2,TRBV28,TGTGCCAGCAGTTTGAGCAATGGCTACACCTTC,CASSLSNGYTF
NA,TRBD2,TRBJ2-2,TRBV27,TGTGCCAGCAAAGCTAGCGGGAGTATCACCGGGGAGCTGTTTTTT,CASKASGSITGELFF
NA,NA,TRBJ2-2,TRBV5-1,TGCGCCAGCAGCTCATCTGGGGGGCCCGGGGAGCTGTTTTTT,CASSSSGGPGELFF
NA,TRBD1,TRBJ2-7,TRBV10-3,TGTGCCATCAGTGAGTCACCCGGGACAGGGTGGGTCGGGGAGCAGTACTTC,CAISESPGTGWVGEQYF
NA,NA,TRBJ2-1,TRBV27,TGTGCCAGCAGTTGCACTCTAAGGGGGGCCCCCTCCTACAATGAGCAGTTCTTC,CASSCTLRGAPSYNEQFF
NA,NA,TRBJ2-1,TRBV19,TGTGCCAGTAGTCGCGGGACGATTACCTACAATGAGCAGTTCTTC,CASSRGTITYNEQFF
once,TRBD2,TRBJ2-2,TRBV18,TGTGCCAGCTCACACTTAAGGATAGCGGGAGAACACACCGGGGAGCTGTTTTTT,CASSHLRIAGEHTGELFF
NA,NA,TRBJ2-7,TRBV5-1,TGCGCCAGCAGCTCGGGACTTGTCTTCTCCTCCTACGAGCAGTACTTC,CASSSGLVFSSYEQYF
NA,NA,TRBJ1-2,TRBV6-5,TGTGCCAGCAGTTATCGGGGAACAGGGAGCTATGGCTACACCTTC,CASSYRGTGSYGYTF
NA,TRBD1,TRBJ2-2,TRBV4-3,TGCGCCAGCAGTTCCCAAGGGGGCGGCGGGGAGCTGTTTTTT,CASSSQGGGGELFF
NA,NA,TRBJ2-5,TRBV15,TGTGCCACCAGTATGGACAACAGATTCCAAGAGACCCAGTACTTC,CATSMDNRFQETQYF
NA,NA,TRBJ2-5,TRBV9,TGTGCCAGCAGCGTAGCCGGCGGAGTAGGCCAAGAGACCCAGTACTTC,CASSVAGGVGQETQYF
NA,NA,TRBJ2-1,TRBV7-2,TGTGCCAGCAGCTTAGTTGGGGGCTCCTACAATGAGCAGTTCTTC,CASSLVGGSYNEQFF
NA,TRBD2,TRBJ2-1,TRBV9,TGTGCCAGCAGCGGAAGACTAGCGGGAGCTCGAGAGCAGTTCTTC,CASSGRLAGAREQFF
NA,TRBD1,TRBJ1-3,TRBV29-1,TGCAGCGTCTCGACAGGGACTGGAAACACCATATATTTT,CSVSTGTGNTIYF
NA,NA,TRBJ2-1,TRBV14,TGTGCCAGCAGCCCCCGGGGACGAACTCAACCACCGTTCTTC,CASSPRGRTQPPFF
NA,NA,TRBJ2-4,TRBV5-1,TGCGCCAGCAGACAGACCATTACTGGGACCAAAAACATTCAGTACTTC,CASRQTITGTKNIQYF
NA,TRBD2,TRBJ2-1,TRBV7-9,TGTGCCAGCAGCCCCAAGACATCGCGGGAGGTCAATGAGCAGTTCTTC,CASSPKTSREVNEQFF
NA,TRBD2,TRBJ2-7,TRBV27,TGTGCCAGCAGTTCCCGGATCATTTTTTTGCGGGAGGACCGCGAGCAGTACTTC,CASSSRIIFLREDREQYF
NA,NA,TRBJ1-5,TRBV28,TGTGCCAGCAGTTTATTGCGAGGCAATCAGCCCCAGCATTTT,CASSLLRGNQPQHF
NA,NA,TRBJ2-1,TRBV19,TGTGCCAGTAGTACCCCAGCGGGCCGCTCCTACAATGAGCAGTTCTTC,CASSTPAGRSYNEQFF
NA,NA,TRBJ2-1,TRBV10-3,TGTGCCATCAGCGGGAGACAGGAATTTTACAATGAGCAGTTCTTC,CAISGRQEFYNEQFF
once,TRBD1,TRBJ2-6,TRBV28,TGTGCCAGCAGTTTAGCAGGGGGCGCTGGGGCCAACGTCCTGACTTTC,CASSLAGGAGANVLTF
once,NA,TRBJ2-7,TRBV6-6,TGTGCCAGCAGTCAACTAGATACCTACGAGCAGTACTTC,CASSQLDTYEQYF
NA,NA,TRBJ2-3,TRBV9,TGTGCCAGCAGCGTAGTTAACGGGAGATCCCAGTATTTT,CASSVVNGRSQYF
once,NA,TRBJ2-7,TRBV4-3,TGCGCCAGCAGCCAAGTGAAGCCCCCGGGGAACTACGAGCAGTACTTC,CASSQVKPPGNYEQYF
NA,TRBD2,TRBJ2-1,TRBV6-6,TGTGCCAGCAGCAGGAGCGGGAGGGAAAATGAGCAGTTCTTC,CASSRSGRENEQFF
NA,NA,TRBJ2-4,TRBV18,TGTGCCAGCTCACCACTTCCTTGGGAGTTAGCCAAAAACATTCAGTACTTC,CASSPLPWELAKNIQYF
NA,TRBD1,TRBJ1-1,TRBV28,TGTGCCAGCAGTACCCTTGGCAGGGGGTACACTGAAGCTTTCTTT,CASSTLGRGYTEAFF
NA,NA,TRBJ1-3,TRBV4-1,TGCGCCAGCAGCCAAGATTCGGGGATGTTAAACACCATATATTTT,CASSQDSGMLNTIYF
once,NA,TRBJ2-1,TRBV6-4,TGTGCCAGCAGTGACTCGATAAGGGATGAGCAGTTCTTC,CASSDSIRDEQFF
NA,TRBD1,TRBJ2-5,TRBV2,TGTGCCAGCAGTGGGACAGGGGAGACCCAGTACTTC,CASSGTGETQYF
NA,NA,TRBJ2-5,TRBV10-3,TGTGCCATCGGTCAAGAGACCCAGTACTTC,CAIGQETQYF
once,TRBD2,TRBJ2-2,TRBV9,TGTGCCAGCAGCGTAGTGAGCGGGAGAGCGTCCGGGGAGCTGTTTTTT,CASSVVSGRASGELFF
NA,TRBD1,TRBJ2-7,TRBV7-2,TGTGCCAGCAGCAGACAGGGCTACGAGCAGTACTTC,CASSRQGYEQYF
NA,TRBD2,TRBJ2-5,TRBV28,TGTGCCAGCAGTTTCGGGCTGACTAGCGGGAGTGAGGAGACCCAGTACTTC,CASSFGLTSGSEETQYF
NA,NA,TRBJ2-5,TRBV7-2,TGTGCCAGCAGCTCCCAGGGAGTGCAGGCCCAGTACTTC,CASSSQGVQAQYF
NA,NA,TRBJ2-5,TRBV9,TGTGCCAGTAGCAAACGGGAGGGGGCGGCCGAGACCCAGTACTTC,CASSKREGAAETQYF
NA,NA,TRBJ1-2,TRBV28,TGTGCCATCGAGCCCTCAGGCATTAACTATGGCTACACCTTC,CAIEPSGINYGYTF
NA,NA,TRBJ2-5,TRBV5-5,TGTGCCAGCAGCTTGGCCCGAGAGACCCAGTACTTC,CASSLARETQYF
NA,NA,TRBJ2-3,TRBV14,TGTGCCAGCAGCAGCCATGGACTTCTGCTTGAGAATACGCAGTATTTT,CASSSHGLLLENTQYF
NA,TRBD1,TRBJ2-5,TRBV2,TGTGCCAGGGGAGACAGGGGTACCCAAGAGACCCAGTACTTC,CARGDRGTQETQYF
NA,TRBD2,TRBJ2-3,TRBV27,TGTGCCAGCAGTTCTAGCGGGACTAGCACAGATACGCAGTATTTT,CASSSSGTSTDTQYF